The 11 T cell receptor beta chains in this list originate from one sample, sequenced in a study of metastatic and nonmetastatic thyroid tumors (dated by TCRdb to about 2020). The library was built by means of PCR. The sequencer was an Illumina HiSeq 4000. TCRdb redid the processing of the public reads, applying fastp at Q25 and MiXCR, and retained in-frame beta chains. For this sample there are 25,000 to 30,000 clones; 23% appear just once. The ten top clones hold about 2.5% of the sample. No patient had received any treatment before thyroid surgery. The sequencing input was blood. The receptors originated from a female donor with papillary thyroid cancer or a benign thyroid nodule (not recorded which). Some clones in this sample may be carry-over from other donors' samples.

The sample holds many counts of this clone. This could be a read error, since a much larger clone is one nucleotide away. This same CDR3 is encoded by further DNA sequences in the sample. The chain combines TRBV20-1 with TRBJ2-3; D unresolved. The CDR3 runs to 14 residues. In germline, CDR1 is DFQATT, CDR2 SNEGSKA (reference sequence). Trimming took 2 bases from V and 4 from J, leaving 13 bases between them. In DNA form, the CDR3 reads TGCAGTGCTAGACATCATGATCCCGCAGATACGCAGTATTTT. This encodes CSARHHDPADTQYF.

The chain uses TRBV20-1 and TRBJ2-7, with 8 bases fitting TRBD2. This CDR3 comprises 14 residues. Germline CDR1 DFQATT, CDR2 SNEGSKA (reference sequence). The V gene end was trimmed by 5 bases and the J gene end by 6 bases; junction bases not matched to a gene: 12. CDR3 nucleotide sequence: TGCAGTGCTTCCCCGCTAGCGGGTGGCTCCGAGCAGTACTTC. Protein: CSASPLAGGSEQYF.

The chain uses TRBV20-1 and TRBJ1-2; D unresolved. Trimming took 7 bases from V and 3 from J, leaving 9 bases between them. This CDR3 has 11 amino acids. Germline CDR1 is DFQATT and CDR2 is SNEGSKA (reference sequence). The CDR3: CSEAEHYGYTF. CDR3 sequence (DNA): TGCAGTGAAGCGGAGCACTATGGCTACACCTTC.

This clone counts as medium-sized. This sequence joins TRBV6-2 or TRBV6-3 and TRBJ2-7; either TRBD1 or TRBD2 may supply D (6 bases each). The V gene's germline CDR1 is MNHEY and CDR2 SVGEGT. The CDR3 loop spans 12 amino acids. V lost 9 bases to trimming and J lost 5 bases, with 14 bases between them. The CDR3 here is CASSQGRNEQYF. The CDR3, as DNA: TGTGCCAGTTCTCAGGGGAGGAACGAGCAGTACTTC.

The V gene is TRBV6-1, the J gene TRBJ2-7; D perhaps matches TRBD2 (5 bases). This CDR3 contains 14 residues. CDR1 MNHNS and CDR2 SASEGT come from the germline V gene. Trimming removed 5 bases from V and 7 bases from J, with 18 bases in between. The CDR3 here is CASSSLQWSGEQYF. The CDR3 bases are TGTGCCAGCAGTTCCCTACAGTGGTCGGGGGAGCAGTACTTC.

This clone has at least ten counts. The V and J genes are TRBV7-9 and TRBJ2-5; TRBD1 matches 9 bases. The V segment lost 1 base and the J segment 5 bases; nucleotides outside the gene matches: 5. CDR3 size: 15 residues. CDR1 is SEHNR, CDR2 FQNEAQ, per germline (reference sequence). The CDR3 coding sequence is TGTGCCAGCAGCTTAGGGACAGGGGATTCGGAGACCCAGTACTTC. Translating it yields CASSLGTGDSETQYF. Complete variable domain (other parts from reference TRBV7-9 and TRBJ2-5): DTGVSQNPRHKITKRGQNVTFRCDPISEHNRLYWYRQTLGQGPEFLTYFQNEAQLEKSRLLSDRFSAERPKGSFSTLEIQRTEQGDSAMYLCASSLGTGDSETQYFGPGTRLLVL.

This clone is labeled as medium-sized. V is TRBV7-8 and J is TRBJ2-3; D possibly uses TRBD1 or TRBD2 (5 bases each). The CDR3 loop spans 15 amino acids. The germline V and J ends were trimmed by 1 base and 4 bases, with 12 bases remaining between them. Germline V gene sequence: CDR1 SGHVS, CDR2 FQNEAQ. CDR3 amino acids: CASSLEAMGADTQYF. The DNA for the CDR3 is TGTGCCAGCAGCTTAGAGGCCATGGGGGCAGATACGCAGTATTTT. The variable domain in full, completed from reference TRBV7-8 and TRBJ2-3, reads GAGVSQSPRYKVAKRGQDVALRCDPISGHVSLFWYQQALGQGPEFLTYFQNEAQLDKSGLPSDRFFAERPEGSVSTLKIQRTQQEDSAVYLCASSLEAMGADTQYFGPGTRLTVL.

This clone appeared a single time. Compared with germline, one end of the junction differs, possibly owing to a read error. This chain joins TRBV10-3 and TRBJ1-1; maybe TRBD1 (5 bases). The CDR3 is 16 amino acids. Germline V gene sequence: CDR1 ENHRY, CDR2 SYGVKD. CDR3 nucleotides: TGTGCAATCTCTACGGCGGGGACCCCTCTGAAAACTGAAGCTTTCTTT. It specifies CAISTAGTPLKTEAFF.

This clone was detected ten times or more. J is TRBJ2-5 and V is TRBV19, with D perhaps given as TRBD1 or TRBD2 (8 bases each). The CDR3 contains 16 residues. The ends were cut back, 5 bases at V and 5 bases at J, with 21 bases in the middle. The germline CDR1 and CDR2 sequences are LNHDA and SQIVND (reference sequence). CDR3 sequence: CASSPRTGTRIETQYF. The CDR3 nucleotides read TGTGCCAGTAGTCCTAGGACAGGGACTAGGATCGAGACCCAGTACTTC.

This clone was counted ten times or more. This rearrangement joins TRBV29-1 to TRBJ2-7, with 12 bases identical to TRBD2. The J segment lost 3 bases and the V segment lost 1 base, leaving 1 base of the junction unmatched. This CDR3 comprises 14 residues. CDR1 and CDR2 (germline): SQVTM, ANQGSEA. This chain's CDR3 is CSVEGTSGIYEQYF. The CDR3 coding sequence is TGCAGCGTTGAAGGGACTAGCGGGATCTACGAGCAGTACTTC.

This clone was recorded many times. The chain couples TRBV9 to TRBJ1-1, with a weak D call TRBD1 (6 bases). The CDR3 totals 15 residues. V dropped 0 bases and J dropped 5 bases, with 14 bases sitting between them. Looked up from germline, CDR1 is SGDLS and CDR2 is YYNGEE. CDR3 bases: TGTGCCAGCAGCGTAGGGGGGGGCGGAGGTACTGAAGCTTTCTTT. Its translation is CASSVGGGGGTEAFF.